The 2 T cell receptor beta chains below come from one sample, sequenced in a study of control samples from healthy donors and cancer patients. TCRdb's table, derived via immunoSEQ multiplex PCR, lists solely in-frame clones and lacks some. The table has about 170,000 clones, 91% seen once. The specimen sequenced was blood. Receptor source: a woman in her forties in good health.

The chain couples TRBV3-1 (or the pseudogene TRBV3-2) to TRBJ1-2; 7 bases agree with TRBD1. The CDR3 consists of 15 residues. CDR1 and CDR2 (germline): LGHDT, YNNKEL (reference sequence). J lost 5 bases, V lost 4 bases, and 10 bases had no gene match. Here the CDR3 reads CASSLGRTGGYGYTF. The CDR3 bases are TGTGCCAGCAGCCTAGGGCGGACAGGAGGTTATGGCTACACCTTC.

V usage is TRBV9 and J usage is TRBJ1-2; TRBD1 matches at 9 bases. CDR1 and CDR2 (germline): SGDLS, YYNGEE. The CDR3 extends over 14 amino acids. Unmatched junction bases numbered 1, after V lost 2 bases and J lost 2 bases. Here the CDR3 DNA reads TGTGCCAGCAGCGTGGGGACAGGGAACTATGGCTACACCTTC. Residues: CASSVGTGNYGYTF.